This T cell receptor (beta chain) was captured in a study of blood T cell repertoires in COVID-19. On the study more broadly: Whether acute or convalescent, the COVID-19 samples came from the United States, Italy and Spain. PBMCs, B-cell-depleted T cells, or T cells were the source of the cDNA or gDNA that made up the material.

Per germline, CDR1 GTSNPN and CDR2 SVGIG (reference sequence). The CDR3 has 14 residues. Trimming took 3 bases from V and 0 from J, leaving 11 bases between them. Authors' data handling: Nucleated cell number was recorded as an estimate derived from reference gene primer amplification. The method was immunoSEQ multiplex PCR; TCRdb's version includes in-frame clones alone and lacks a portion of them. The V and J calls and clone size were taken over from that table, and D and trimming were inferred from the DNA. The table shows 70,000 to 90,000 clones, with approximately 79% occurring only once. The sequenced material came from peripheral blood. The sequence came from a human donor with acute or convalescent COVID-19. The donor label of this sample is uncertain. V is TRBV30 and J is TRBJ1-1; possible D gene TRBD1, 5 bases. The CDR3 DNA sequence: TGTGCCTGGAGAAGGGAGGGGCTGAACACTGAAGCTTTCTTT. Translating it yields CAWRREGLNTEAFF.